Sequencing of this T cell receptor (beta chain) was carried out in a study of T cells in Graves' hyperthyroidism and ophthalmopathy (dated by TCRdb to between 2018 and 2021). With regard to the full study: Peripheral blood was collected at initial diagnosis, before any treatment. To identify TCR V-J signatures that set the groups apart, the researchers used a discovery cohort of more than 95 patients, made up of roughly 40 with Graves' ophthalmopathy and 57 with stable Graves' hyperthyroidism. An independent validation cohort of under 20 hyperthyroidism patients and approximately 15 patients who later progressed to ophthalmopathy tested prospective prediction of ophthalmopathy. For training and testing, the 110 or so patients in the discovery cohort were randomly divided in a 7:3 ratio. Thyroid tissue and blood T-cell repertoires from about six Graves' hyperthyroidism patients were also compared in the study. After sampling, hyperthyroidism patients received methimazole starting at 30 mg daily, and ophthalmopathy patients received high-dose intravenous methylprednisolone. According to the paper, TCR Vbeta CDR3 sequencing was carried out on 135 peripheral blood samples, which came from fewer than 50 ophthalmopathy, under 80 hyperthyroidism and approximately 17 progressor patients.

The TCR beta CDR3 regions were amplified from the RNA transcripts. The TCR CDR3 was subjected to a first round of RT-PCR using the HTBI primer set and the Qiagen OneStep RT-PCR kit. A second multiplex PCR round built the libraries, followed by size selection and purification. Sequencing of the libraries was done on an Illumina HiSeq2000 using paired-end 100 bp reads. As for how the authors treated the data: SOAPnuke was used to process the raw data, with reads discarded if the reads contained adapters or uncalled bases, had a mean Phred below 15, or lacked an exact constant-primer or identifier match. COPE v1.2.5 was used to merge high-quality paired reads, and clonotypes were defined as unique nucleotide sequences. MiTCR v1.1 was used to align clonotypes to the IMGT TRBV, TRBD and TRBJ reference segments. The analysis included only V-J combinations with a frequency above 0.0001, which together covered 98% to 99.2% of the repertoires. A TCS score was defined as the ratio of F50 (clonal expansion) to E x V (chaos), with BLOSUM62-based TCRdist applied between CDR3 peptides within each V-J. Welch's t-statistics and random forest reduced roughly 540 V-J features to 13, which were used in a naive Bayes classifier (R e1071). TCRdb reran the public reads through fastp at Q25 and MiXCR, keeping productive beta chains. For every CDR3 protein sequence, its rows merge into one entry that carries the most common genes and DNA. These V and J calls rely on TCRdb rather than the paper's analysis. Across this sample there are approximately 400,000 distinct CDR3 sequences, with 18% seen only once. The top ten constitute 35% to 45% of the sample.

Overall study outcomes, separate from this receptor: Blood samples also contained most of the expanded thyroid clonotypes (frequency above 0.001), which suggests that blood repertoires may reflect thyroid immune responses. A model built on a 13 V-J signature distinguished ophthalmopathy from stable hyperthyroidism, reaching around 88% sensitivity and around 81% specificity in cross-validation and 80%/75% in testing. In validation, progression to ophthalmopathy was predicted by the model with nearly 71% sensitivity and 72.22% specificity, a median of approximately 6.5 months before onset. Sample size was not statistically predetermined, and blinding of investigators to group allocation was not performed.

Ophthalmopathy patients had moderately to severely active disease, Clinical Activity Score of at least 3, NOSPECS grade of at least 4, and duration under 3 months. Patients with uncontrolled infections, other autoimmune diseases, pregnancy or lactation were excluded. Diagnoses were based on clinical symptoms, serum thyroxine and TRAb, thyroid ultrasound and orbital computed tomography. PBMCs were isolated from around 10 ml of fresh peripheral blood by Ficoll-Paque density gradient centrifugation. Total RNA was extracted with Trizol reagent, and quality was checked on an Agilent 2100 Bioanalyzer. The germline V and J ends show losses of 4 bases and 5 bases respectively, and no gene match explains 6 bases of the junction. Sequences SGDLS (CDR1) and YYNGEE (CDR2) are obtained from the germline V gene. From its first to its last residue, the CDR3 has 15 amino acids. Here the CDR3 DNA is all that survives: 45 bases in frame from base 1.

This clonotype has a single count. Its antigen remains undetermined. The conserved final phenylalanine or tryptophan is absent from the CDR3, which likely points to a read error. The rearranged segments are TRBV9 and TRBJ2-5; the central 12 bases match TRBD2. Source material: blood. This receptor was taken from a young man with Graves' ophthalmopathy. The encoded CDR3 is CASSLGLAGTETQYY. The nucleotide sequence reads TGTGCCAGCAGCCTTGGACTAGCGGGGACGGAGACCCAGTACTAC.